Each of the 8 T cell receptor beta chains below was sequenced from the same sample in a study of T-cell memory formation after mild COVID-19. TCRdb processed the 5' RACE reads anew with MiXCR; each CDR3 protein has one entry. The sample records 550,000 to 650,000 distinct CDR3 sequences, 17% being singletons. Sequenced: PBMCs or a T cell subset sorted from them (not recorded which). The source is an adult woman who had mild COVID-19 (a few samples of this study predate the infection). Cell type and time point are not known.

This clonotype turned up a few times. The chain couples TRBV11-2 to TRBJ2-5; 12 bases match TRBD2. Losses at the gene ends were 4 bases for V and 3 bases for J; bases not matched to a gene: 6. Germline values: CDR1 SGHAT, CDR2 FQNNGV. The CDR3 covers 16 residues. The CDR3 nucleotides read TGTGCCAGCAGCTCAATTCGACTAGCGGGGGAAGAGACCCAGTACTTC. It specifies CASSSIRLAGEETQYF.

This clonotype was seen at least ten times. V is TRBV30 and J is TRBJ2-7; possible D gene TRBD1, 6 bases. This CDR3 contains 14 residues. The V gene's germline CDR1 is GTSNPN and CDR2 SVGIG (reference sequence). Trimming removed 3 bases at V and 3 bases at J, with 15 bases between. The CDR3 DNA reads as TGTGCCTGGAGCGCTCACGGGACACACTACGAGCAGTACTTC. Translation: CAWSAHGTHYEQYF.

The CDR3 here is CASSLEDSEAFF. The CDR3 coding sequence is TGTGCCAGCAGCCTGGAGGACTCTGAAGCTTTCTTT. The chain joins TRBV7-6 to TRBJ1-1; D call uncertain. The germline gives CDR1 SGHVS, CDR2 FNYEAQ. The CDR3 spans 12 residues. V dropped 5 bases and J dropped 6 bases, with 10 bases sitting between them.

The CDR3, as DNA: TGCGCCAGCAGCTTGGCCCGACCGGAGGGGGAGACCCAGTACTTC. It translates to CASSLARPEGETQYF. This chain links TRBV5-1 with TRBJ2-5; weak D call: TRBD2 (6 bases). V lost 0 bases and J lost 5, with 14 bases in between. The CDR3 is made up of 15 amino acids. Germline V gives CDR1 SGHRS, CDR2 YFSETQ.

In its sample, this clonotype was seen a few times. The V and J genes are TRBV12-3 or TRBV12-4 and TRBJ2-5; D is ambiguous. The CDR3 totals 11 residues. V dropped 8 bases and J dropped 5 bases, with 9 bases sitting between them. CDR3 sequence: CASLIGETQYF. Here the CDR3 DNA reads TGTGCCAGCCTGATAGGGGAGACCCAGTACTTC.

The V and J genes are TRBV7-3 and TRBJ2-4, with D unclear. Germline CDR1 and CDR2: SGHTA and FQGTGA. The CDR3 is 12 residues long. CDR3 protein: CLPTPSKNIQYF. The CDR3 DNA reads as TGTCTGCCCACCCCAAGCAAAAACATTCAGTACTTC.

This clonotype was seen a handful of times. The chain joins TRBV20-1 to TRBJ2-1; possibly TRBD2 for D (6 bases). Germline V CDR1 and CDR2: DFQATT, SNEGSKA (reference sequence). The CDR3 sequence is 13 residues long. With 6 bases removed from V and 7 bases from J, the gap between germline ends came to 16 bases. The CDR3 bases are TGCAGTGCGCAGGAGGGCCTCAGGAATGAGCAGTTCTTC. It translates to CSAQEGLRNEQFF.

The gene calls are TRBV5-1 and TRBJ2-1; 9 bases agree with TRBD2. V lost 0 bases to trimming and J lost 3 bases; unmatched junction nucleotides: 7. Germline V CDR1 and CDR2: SGHRS, YFSETQ. The CDR3 has 17 amino acids. The CDR3 coding sequence is TGCGCCAGCAGCTTGGCTTATAGCGGGGGCCTCTACAATGAGCAGTTCTTC. Translation gives CASSLAYSGGLYNEQFF.